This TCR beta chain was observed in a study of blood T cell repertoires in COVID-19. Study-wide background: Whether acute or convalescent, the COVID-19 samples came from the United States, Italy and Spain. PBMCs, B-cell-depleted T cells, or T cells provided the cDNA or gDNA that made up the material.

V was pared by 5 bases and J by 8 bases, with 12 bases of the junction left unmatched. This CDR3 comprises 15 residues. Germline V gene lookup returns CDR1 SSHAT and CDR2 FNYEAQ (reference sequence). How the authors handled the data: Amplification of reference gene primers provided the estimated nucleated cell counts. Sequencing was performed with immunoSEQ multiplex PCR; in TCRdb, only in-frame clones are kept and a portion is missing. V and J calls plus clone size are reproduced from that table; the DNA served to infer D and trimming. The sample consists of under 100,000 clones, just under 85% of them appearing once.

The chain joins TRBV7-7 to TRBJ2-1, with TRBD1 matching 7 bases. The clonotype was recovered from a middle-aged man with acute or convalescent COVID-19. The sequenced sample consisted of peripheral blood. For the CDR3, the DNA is TGTGCCAGCAGCCTTTCAGGGGGTGTTACGGATGAGCAGTTCTTC. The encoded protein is CASSLSGGVTDEQFF.